This T cell receptor (beta chain) was profiled in a study of CD8+ T cells in alopecia areata. The wider study: Those receiving the skin were roughly 6-10-week-old female C3H/HeJ mice, whose grafts came from 6-12-month-old C3H/HeJ donors with spontaneous alopecia.

It was cDNA, reverse transcribed from extracted RNA, that served as the sequencing template. TCRdb keeps only in-frame clones here, not all; method: immunoSEQ multiplex PCR. Altogether 1,500 to 2,000 clones were found in the sample, and no singletons occur. This clone was counted many times. The listed genes are named as in mouse. The CDR3 end falls 4 residues outside the read, so it is completed with the germline J gene. This CDR3 region has 14 residues. The V gene's germline CDR1 is NSHNY and CDR2 SYGAGN. The sequence was obtained from a C3H/HeJ mouse with alopecia areata. The mouse strain carries the MHC haplotype H2-k. V is TRBV13-1 and J is TRBJ2-5; 9 bases line up with TRBD2. Source material: lesional skin. Incomplete CDR3 DNA: TGTGCCAGCAGGGACTCTGGGGGGGAAGAC. Translating gives CASRDSGGED. In full, the CDR3 reads CASRDSGGEDTQYF.